The clone carrying this T cell receptor beta chain was seen a few times. Its antigen is not known. V was pared by 3 bases and J by 2 bases, with 16 bases between. The CDR3 contains 15 residues. Looked up from germline, CDR1 is SQVTM and CDR2 is ANQGSEA. Documented treatment: oral pan-JAK inhibitor, 5-10 mg twice daily. Sorted out of PBMCs were CD4+ T cells and CD8+ T cells. This sample stems from a study of CD8+ T cells in alopecia areata. Study context: For the treated group, dosing was oral tofacitinib at 5 to 10 mg twice daily.

Sequencing templates came from extracted RNA that was reverse transcribed into cDNA. Sequencing used immunoSEQ multiplex PCR; TCRdb keeps in-frame clones, though not all of them. The table has roughly 200,000 clones, around 43% seen once. Study-level points and caveats: Clarity of TCR sharing across patients fell short of that in mice, possibly HLA-related.

The chain joins TRBV29-1 to TRBJ1-2; D unclear. This sequence originates from a human donor with alopecia areata. The source was CD4+ T cells sorted from blood, collected around week 37, from a patient treated with tofacitinib. Here the CDR3 reads CSVDGGFMGNYGYTF. CDR3 coding DNA: TGCAGCGTTGATGGTGGATTTATGGGAAACTATGGCTACACCTTC.